The 13 T cell receptor beta chains in this list originate from one sample, sequenced in a study of radiotherapy plus CTLA-4 blockade in lung cancer. Only in-frame clones appear in the TCRdb table, and some are missing; sequencing was by immunoSEQ multiplex PCR. Of 60,000 to 75,000 clones listed, 65% to 85% are singletons. This specimen was peripheral blood, taken from a patient treated with radiotherapy plus ipilimumab. The source of these receptors is a human donor with non-small cell lung cancer whose response to radiotherapy plus ipilimumab could not be evaluated. Some clones in this sample may be carry-over from other donors' samples.

J is TRBJ2-3 and V is TRBV6-1; 9 bases are shared with TRBD1. Germline V gives CDR1 MNHNS, CDR2 SASEGT. V shed 3 bases, J shed 3 bases, and the junction held 7 bases outside the gene matches. The CDR3 loop spans 16 amino acids. CDR3 protein: CASSEDRGGRTDTQYF. DNA of the CDR3: TGTGCCAGCAGTGAGGACAGGGGCGGTAGGACAGATACGCAGTATTTT.

The V and J genes are TRBV28 and TRBJ1-2, with 10 bases lining up with TRBD1. Germline CDR1 and CDR2: MDHEN and SYDVKM. The CDR3 is 13 residues long. The V gene end was trimmed by 5 bases and the J gene end by 4 bases; junction bases not matched to a gene: 1. For the CDR3, the DNA is TGTGCCAGCAGTAGGACAGGGGGCTATGGCTACACCTTC. It specifies CASSRTGGYGYTF.

The CDR3 is CASSQDGEPSRSGNTIYF. The CDR3 DNA reads TGCGCCAGCAGCCAAGATGGGGAGCCATCCCGCTCTGGAAACACCATATATTTT. This sequence joins TRBV4-1 and TRBJ1-3; D unclear. The CDR3 sequence is 18 residues long. CDR1 MGHRA and CDR2 YSYEKL come from the germline V gene. V was shortened by 0 bases and J by 0 bases, with 15 bases between the two germline ends.

The rearrangement joins TRBV7-2 to TRBJ2-3; TRBD2 matches 8 bases. CDR1 and CDR2 from the germline V gene are SGHTA and FQGNSA. This CDR3 has 18 residues. V lost 4 bases, J lost 0 bases, and 12 bases stayed unmatched. The CDR3: CASSSRWPGTRSTDTQYF. DNA for the CDR3: TGTGCCAGCAGCTCGAGATGGCCTGGGACTAGAAGCACAGATACGCAGTATTTT.

This chain uses TRBV5-1 with TRBJ1-4; TRBD1 is a possible D gene (6 bases). V lost 0 bases and J lost 7, with 10 bases in between. CDR3 length: 14 amino acids. Germline values: CDR1 SGHRS, CDR2 YFSETQ. This CDR3 is CASSLGQAGEKLFF. The DNA for the CDR3 is TGCGCCAGCAGCTTGGGACAGGCGGGTGAAAAACTGTTTTTT. Using reference TRBV5-1 and TRBJ1-4 for the parts outside the CDR3, the full variable domain is KAGVTQTPRYLIKTRGQQVTLSCSPISGHRSVSWYQQTPGQGLQFLFEYFSETQRNKGNFPGRFSGRQFSNSRSEMNVSTLELGDSALYLCASSLGQAGEKLFFGSGTQLSVL.

The J gene is TRBJ1-6, the V gene TRBV19; D remains ambiguous. CDR3 size: 16 residues. V was trimmed by 10 bases and J by 3 bases, leaving 19 bases between them. Germline values: CDR1 LNHDA, CDR2 SQIVND (reference sequence). CDR3 amino acids: CATHKGGNLYNSPLHF. Here the CDR3 DNA reads TGTGCCACCCACAAGGGCGGGAACCTCTATAATTCACCCCTCCACTTT.

This clone occurred a few times. This rearrangement joins TRBV6-7 to TRBJ1-2; D is ambiguous. TRBV6-7 is an open reading frame, and its role is uncertain. The CDR3 runs 12 residues. The V end was cut by 7 bases, the J end by 3 bases, with 9 bases between. This CDR3 reads CASTTTDYGYTF. The CDR3 bases are TGTGCCAGCACTACCACCGACTATGGCTACACCTTC.

The chain joins TRBV7-2 to TRBJ1-5; the D gene is possibly TRBD1 (5 bases). The CDR3 covers 15 residues. Germline-derived CDR1 and CDR2 are SGHTA and FQGNSA. V was shortened by 5 bases and J by 0 bases, with 11 bases between the two germline ends. CDR3 loop: CASSATGYSNQPQHF. The CDR3 nucleotides read TGTGCCAGCAGCGCCACAGGTTATAGCAATCAGCCCCAGCATTTT.

CDR3 coding DNA: TGCGCCAGCAGCTTGGGGGCTAGCGGGGATACGCAGTATTTT. This codes for CASSLGASGDTQYF. The chain employs TRBV5-1 and TRBJ2-3; 8 positions agree with TRBD2. V shed 0 bases and J 6 bases; nucleotides not matched to a gene: 3. Per germline, CDR1 SGHRS and CDR2 YFSETQ. The CDR3 spans 14 residues.

This clone was seen only once. The rearrangement uses TRBV25-1 and TRBJ2-1; 7 bases line up with TRBD1. V gave up 4 bases and J gave up 2 bases; unmatched junction bases: 5. The CDR3 totals 15 residues. CDR1 MGHDK and CDR2 SYGVNS come from the germline V gene. The DNA for the CDR3 is TGTGCCAGCAGTGTGGACAGGCTGCCCTACAATGAGCAGTTCTTC. It is translated as CASSVDRLPYNEQFF. The variable domain in full, completed from reference TRBV25-1 and TRBJ2-1, reads EADIYQTPRYLVIGTGKKITLECSQTMGHDKMYWYQQDPGMELHLIHYSYGVNSTEKGDLSSESTVSRIRTEHFPLTLESARPSHTSQYLCASSVDRLPYNEQFFGPGTRLTVL.

The chain carries TRBV6-5 and TRBJ2-7; maybe TRBD2 (6 bases). CDR3 length: 14 amino acids. CDR1 is MNHEY and CDR2 is SVGAGI in the germline V gene. V lost 2 bases and J lost 2, with 10 bases in between. The CDR3 DNA follows: TGTGCCAGCAGTTACGTACGCGGGACCTACGAGCAGTACTTC. It yields the protein CASSYVRGTYEQYF.

The chain is built from TRBV28 and TRBJ2-4; 8 bases are a match to TRBD2. Trimming at V came to 6 bases and at J to 8 bases, leaving 9 bases not matched to a gene. Germline V CDR1 and CDR2: MDHEN, SYDVKM. This CDR3 is built from 14 residues. The CDR3 DNA sequence: TGTGCCAGCAGCCGGGACGGGAGGGTGGACATTCAGTACTTC. It is translated as CASSRDGRVDIQYF.

The CDR3 loop is CASSIDRDQPQHF. For the CDR3, the DNA is TGTGCCAGCAGCATCGACAGAGATCAGCCCCAGCATTTT. V and J are TRBV7-9 and TRBJ1-5; the D gene is possibly TRBD1 (5 bases). Germline assignment: CDR1 SEHNR and CDR2 FQNEAQ (reference sequence). This CDR3 contains 13 residues. Trimming pared 5 bases from V and 5 bases from J, leaving 10 bases between.